This entry concerns a single T cell receptor (beta chain). TCRdb's copy holds only in-frame clones and misses some; the assay was immunoSEQ multiplex PCR. Among tens of thousands of clones, 65% to 85% were seen once, and the ten largest hold 2.5% to 3%. Germline V CDR1 and CDR2: LGHNA, YNFKEQ. V was shortened by 1 base and J by 2 bases, with 4 bases between the two germline ends. This CDR3 region has 13 residues. The data were obtained in a study of PD-1 blockade in mismatch repair-deficient tumors. Whole-study context: Patients had approximately 12 mismatch repair-deficient cancer types, all previously treated and progressing.

The chain is built from TRBV4-2 and TRBJ2-3; the D is unclear. This material consisted of peripheral blood, taken 12 weeks after starting pembrolizumab. This TCR came from an adult with mismatch repair-deficient cancer. CDR3 nucleotide sequence: TGTGCCAGCAGCCAAGTCTTCACAGATACGCAGTATTTT. Residues: CASSQVFTDTQYF.